The 9 T cell receptor beta chains listed next were all sequenced from one sample in a study of CD8+CD57+ T cells in acquired aplastic anemia. Sequenced patients had shown CD8+CD57+ cell expansion by flow cytometry. Investigators profiled TCR beta VDJ and CDR3 from genomic DNA template. TCRdb re-called the reads with MiXCR, one entry per CDR3 protein. The sample comprises about 180,000 distinct CDR3 sequences, 45% to 55% of which are singletons, and about 1.2% rests with the top ten. Sequenced input: sorted CD4+, CD8+, or CD8+CD57+ T cells (not recorded which) from PBMCs. All receptors come from a human donor with aplastic anemia.

Written as DNA, the CDR3 is TGTGCCAGTAGTCCCCAACATGACACCGGGGAGCTGTTTTTT. Amino acids: CASSPQHDTGELFF. The rearrangement joins TRBV19 to TRBJ2-2; D remains unclear. V lost 5 bases and J 3 bases, leaving 10 bases between the germline ends. In germline, CDR1 is LNHDA, CDR2 SQIVND (reference sequence). The CDR3 consists of 14 residues. The complete variable domain, with remaining parts taken from reference TRBV19 and TRBJ2-2, reads DGGITQSPKYLFRKEGQNVTLSCEQNLNHDAMYWYRQDPGQGLRLIYYSQIVNDFQKGDIAEGYSVSREKKESFPLTVTSAQKNPTAFYLCASSPQHDTGELFFGEGSRLTVL.

This clonotype showed up just a few times. The V call is TRBV20-1, the J call TRBJ2-4, with D tentatively TRBD1 or TRBD2 (5 bases each). Germline-derived CDR1 and CDR2 are DFQATT and SNEGSKA (reference sequence). The CDR3 consists of 16 residues. Trimming left V 6 bases short and J 1 base short, with 19 bases between. The CDR3 DNA reads as TGCAGTGCAAGGACTTCAGGGAAGGGGGCCAAAAACATTCAGTACTTC. Translated: CSARTSGKGAKNIQYF.

This sequence joins TRBV11-2 and TRBJ2-1; D is ambiguous. V was trimmed by 0 bases and J by 3 bases, leaving 6 bases between them. The CDR3 contains 14 residues. Per the germline V gene, CDR1 is SGHAT and CDR2 is FQNNGV. CDR3 nucleotide sequence: TGTGCCAGCAGCTTAGATCCCAGCTACAATGAGCAGTTCTTC. Amino acid sequence: CASSLDPSYNEQFF.

The V call is TRBV2, the J call TRBJ2-7; 12 bases line up with TRBD2. The germline gives CDR1 SNHLY, CDR2 FYNNEI. The trim removed 4 bases at V and 2 bases at J, leaving 6 bases unmatched. This CDR3 comprises 16 residues. In DNA form, the CDR3 reads TGTGCCAGCAGTGCTCTACTAGCGGGGGGCCCCTACGAGCAGTACTTC. Translating gives CASSALLAGGPYEQYF.

In regard to this clonotype: This may arise from a read error, as a much more abundant clone is one base away. V usage is TRBV7-9 and J usage is TRBJ1-1, with D perhaps TRBD1 (6 bases). Germline CDR1 is SEHNR and CDR2 is FQNEAQ (reference sequence). This CDR3 region has 15 residues. The germline V and J ends were trimmed by 2 bases and 0 bases, with 10 bases remaining between them. In DNA, the CDR3 is TGTGCCAGCAGCTTACAGGGGACCATGAACACTGAAGCTTTCTTT. Amino acids: CASSLQGTMNTEAFF.

This clonotype was seen many times. The V gene is TRBV20-1, the J gene TRBJ2-5, with a weak D call TRBD1 (6 bases). CDR3 length: 15 residues. Germline V gene sequence: CDR1 DFQATT, CDR2 SNEGSKA (reference sequence). V gave up 1 base and J gave up 3 bases, with 15 bases separating them. CDR3 amino acids: CSARVLGAREETQYF. The CDR3, as DNA: TGCAGTGCTAGAGTCCTGGGGGCGAGGGAAGAGACCCAGTACTTC.

This chain uses TRBV5-4 with TRBJ1-5; D may be TRBD1 (5 bases). Germline CDR1 reads SGHNT; CDR2 reads YYREEE (reference sequence). The ends were cut back, 2 bases at V and 1 base at J, with 19 bases in the middle. This CDR3 region has 18 residues. CDR3 nucleotide sequence: TGTGCCAGCAGCTTTCATGGTGGGGGGACCTACAGCAATCAGCCCCAGCATTTT. It is translated as CASSFHGGGTYSNQPQHF.

This clonotype occurred many times. The V and J genes are TRBV4-2 and TRBJ1-5; TRBD1 might be the D (5 bases). The germline gives CDR1 LGHNA, CDR2 YNFKEQ. The CDR3 has 14 amino acids. V was pared by 0 bases and J by 5 bases, with 8 bases between. The CDR3 loop reads CASSQDDSDQPQHF. The CDR3 bases are TGTGCCAGCAGCCAAGATGACAGCGATCAGCCCCAGCATTTT.

In its sample, this clonotype was seen many times. V usage is TRBV5-4 and J usage is TRBJ2-1, with 10 bases identical to TRBD2. The trim removed 4 bases at V and 9 bases at J, leaving 7 bases unmatched. The CDR3 totals 14 residues. From germline, CDR1 is SGHNT and CDR2 YYREEE (reference sequence). The CDR3 reads CASSAPSGGGEQFF. The CDR3 DNA reads TGTGCCAGCAGCGCGCCTAGCGGGGGTGGTGAGCAGTTCTTC.